This TCR beta chain was identified in a study of immune cell composition in non-small cell lung cancer. The overall study: Lung adenocarcinoma or squamous carcinoma made up most tumours.

The CDR3 length is 15 residues. The V gene lost 2 bases and the J gene lost 6 bases, with 13 bases spanning the gap. Germline assignment: CDR1 SGHDN and CDR2 FVKESK. Repertoires were generated with immunoSEQ multiplex PCR, while TCRdb's copy carries only in-frame clones and drops some. Of about 8,000 clones in the sample, about 75% were seen once. Study results and caveats: Tumour-associated clones >0.5% occurred in roughly 30% of adenocarcinomas, less than 80% of squamous. No significant correlation existed between pack-years smoked and tumour clonality.

Comments on this clone: What it recognizes is unknown.

The receptor was derived from a human donor with non-small cell lung cancer. The V call is TRBV14, the J call TRBJ2-2; possibly TRBD1 for D (7 bases). Input material: lung tumor tissue. The CDR3 spells CASSQYRGGAGELFF. In DNA form, the CDR3 reads TGTGCCAGCAGCCAATACAGGGGAGGAGCCGGGGAGCTGTTTTTT.